This T cell receptor beta chain was recorded in a study of T cell changes during pregnancy in multiple sclerosis. V was cut by 8 bases and J by 0 bases, with 14 bases left in between. The V gene's germline CDR1 is SNHLY and CDR2 FYNNEI. This CDR3 region has 15 residues. The protocol was immunoSEQ multiplex PCR, while the TCRdb copy is restricted to in-frame clones and leaves out a portion. The table has 40,000 to 50,000 clones, about 90% seen once. This rearrangement joins TRBV2 to TRBJ2-1; D is possibly TRBD2 (5 bases). The source is a female donor with multiple sclerosis, enrolled in a pregnancy study. The sample in question was CD8+ T cells from peripheral blood mononuclear cells, obtained in the first trimester of pregnancy. CDR3 protein: CASHLGEDSYNEQFF. The CDR3 DNA reads TGTGCCAGCCATTTGGGAGAGGACTCCTACAATGAGCAGTTCTTC.